Following are 22 T cell receptor beta chains from one sample sequenced in a study of T cell responses to AZD1222 COVID-19 vaccine. Sequencing was performed with immunoSEQ multiplex PCR; in TCRdb, only in-frame clones are kept and a portion is missing. The sample consists of over 100,000 clones, approximately 85% of them appearing once. The sequences come from peripheral blood, collected 28 days after the second dose of the MenACWY control vaccine. These receptors came from an adult who received the MenACWY meningococcal vaccine as a control.

This clone was counted once. The J gene is TRBJ2-7, the V gene TRBV21-1; no DNA check was done on the table's D call, TRBD2. TRBV21-1 is termed a pseudogene. The CDR3 length is 15 residues. CDR3 in amino acids: CASSKAGRFAYEQYV. The CDR3 nucleotides are TGTGCCAGCAGCAAAGCTGGGAGGTTTGCCTACGAGCAGTACGTC.

This chain connects TRBV7-9 to TRBJ2-7, with TRBD1 matching 7 bases. Trimming took 4 bases from V and 2 from J; bases not matched to a gene: 5. Looked up from germline, CDR1 is SEHNR and CDR2 is FQNEAQ (reference sequence). The CDR3 runs 14 residues. The CDR3 is CASSSPDRAYEQYV. The CDR3 bases are TGTGCCAGCAGCTCCCCAGACAGGGCCTACGAGCAGTACGTC.

The V and J genes are TRBV7-8 and TRBJ2-7; a possible D gene is TRBD2 (5 bases). The CDR3 consists of 11 residues. Germline V lookup: CDR1 SGHVS, CDR2 FQNEAQ. Deletions cut 2 bases from V and 7 bases from J, with 6 bases between. CDR3 nucleotides: TGTGCCAGCAGCTTACAGCGGGAGCAGTACGTC. Its protein is CASSLQREQYV.

The DNA of the CDR3 is TGTGCCAGCAGTTACCAACTACTAGCGGGGGCCCACGAGCAGTACTTC. It yields the protein CASSYQLLAGAHEQYF. The chain combines TRBV6-6 with TRBJ2-7; 11 positions agree with TRBD2. V lost 2 bases and J lost 5; bases outside the gene matches: 8. Germline loops: CDR1 MNHNY, CDR2 SVGAGI (reference sequence). The CDR3 is 16 residues long.

The chain joins TRBV12-3 or TRBV12-4 to TRBJ2-2; D unclear. The CDR3 loop spans 13 amino acids. Between the trimmed V and J ends, which lost 6 bases and 3 bases, there was a span of 8 bases. CDR3 residues: CASSLPDTGELFF. The CDR3 DNA is TGTGCCAGCAGCCTTCCTGACACCGGGGAGCTGTTTTTT.

The V and J genes are TRBV11-3 and TRBJ2-3; D may be TRBD1 or TRBD2 (7 bases each). From germline, CDR1 is SGHNT and CDR2 YENEEA. This CDR3 region has 17 residues. Between the trimmed V and J ends, which lost 1 base and 3 bases, there was a span of 17 bases. The CDR3 spells CASSLGGSGGGTDTQYF. Written as DNA, the CDR3 is TGTGCCAGCAGCTTAGGCGGTTCAGGGGGAGGGACAGATACGCAGTATTTT.

Points on this clone: Other DNA sequences in the sample encode the same CDR3. The V gene is TRBV9, the J gene TRBJ1-1; D not certain. Trimming removed 0 bases at V and 2 bases at J, with 11 bases between. Germline CDR1 and CDR2: SGDLS and YYNGEE. This CDR3 is 15 amino acids long. The CDR3 here is CASSVGTLGNTEAFF. The CDR3 DNA reads TGTGCCAGCAGCGTAGGTACCCTAGGTAACACTGAAGCTTTCTTT.

V gene TRBV3-1 (or the pseudogene TRBV3-2) combines with J gene TRBJ1-5; tentative D call: TRBD1 (5 bases). This CDR3 comprises 17 residues. With 4 bases removed from V and 7 bases from J, the gap between germline ends came to 23 bases. The germline gives CDR1 LGHDT, CDR2 YNNKEL (reference sequence). CDR3 nucleotides: TGTGCCAGCAGCCCAGGAGACCGGGACCTACTAGGACAGCCCCAGCATTTT. It codes for CASSPGDRDLLGQPQHF.

The rearrangement links TRBV30 to TRBJ1-5; D gene ambiguous. This CDR3 spans 15 amino acids. Germline CDR1 GTSNPN, CDR2 SVGIG (reference sequence). Trimming pared 4 bases from V and 1 base from J, leaving 14 bases between. This chain's CDR3 is CAWNPGDGSNQPQHF. In DNA form, the CDR3 reads TGTGCCTGGAATCCGGGAGACGGAAGCAATCAGCCCCAGCATTTT.

J is TRBJ1-1 and V is TRBV21-1. TRBV21-1 is a listed pseudogene. This CDR3 is 17 amino acids long. The CDR3 region is CATELRSSPLTRTEAFF. The CDR3 coding sequence is TGTGCCACCGAGTTACGTAGCTCCCCTCTAACCAGGACTGAAGCTTTCTTT.

The chain carries TRBV27 and TRBJ2-1, with D possibly being TRBD2 (5 bases). CDR3 size: 15 residues. V dropped 5 bases and J dropped 7 bases, with 18 bases sitting between them. Germline V CDR1 and CDR2: MNHEY, SMNVEV (reference sequence). The CDR3 sequence: CASSNEAAGVNEQFF. Here the CDR3 DNA reads TGTGCCAGCAGTAACGAAGCGGCGGGTGTTAATGAGCAGTTCTTC.

The chain carries TRBV5-5 and TRBJ2-2, with D perhaps matching TRBD2 (7 bases). The germline gives CDR1 SGHKS, CDR2 YYEKEE (reference sequence). The CDR3 loop spans 16 amino acids. V lost 3 bases and J 4 bases, leaving 16 bases between the germline ends. The CDR3, as DNA: TGTGCCAGCAGCTCTCTCGTCGGGGGGCCCACCGGGGAGCTGTTTTTT. The encoded protein is CASSSLVGGPTGELFF.

V is TRBV24-1 and J is TRBJ1-3; no firm D call. The germline V and J ends were trimmed by 6 bases and 3 bases, with 5 bases remaining between them. The CDR3 is made up of 12 amino acids. Germline V gene data show CDR1 as KGHDR and CDR2 as SFDVKD. The CDR3 loop is CATSLDGNTIYF. The CDR3, as DNA: TGTGCCACCAGTTTAGATGGAAACACCATATATTTT.

The genes are TRBV7-6 and TRBJ1-6, with TRBD1 identical over 7 bases. CDR1 and CDR2 from the germline V gene are SGHVS and FNYEAQ. CDR3 length: 15 residues. V was pared by 4 bases and J by 3 bases, with 3 bases of the junction left unmatched. CDR3 DNA: TGTGCCAGCAGCTCCACAGGGGTCTATAATTCACCCCTCCACTTT. This gives the protein CASSSTGVYNSPLHF.

J is TRBJ2-3 and V is TRBV6-5; 8 bases fit TRBD2. This CDR3 region has 15 residues. The germline V gene encodes CDR1 MNHEY and CDR2 SVGAGI. The V segment lost 4 bases and the J segment 4 bases; nucleotides outside the gene matches: 7. The CDR3 sequence is CASSSAGGRADTQYF. The CDR3 coding sequence is TGTGCCAGCAGTTCGGCGGGGGGCCGGGCAGATACGCAGTATTTT.

The chain is built from TRBV19 and TRBJ1-2, with D possibly TRBD1 on 6 matching bases. The germline V gene encodes CDR1 LNHDA and CDR2 SQIVND (reference sequence). Trimming stripped 5 bases from V and 3 bases from J, with 10 bases between. The CDR3 has 13 residues. The CDR3 is CASSYGGYYGYTF. For the CDR3, the DNA is TGTGCCAGTAGTTACGGGGGCTACTATGGCTACACCTTC.

This clone was seen a handful of times. Other DNA sequences within the sample encode an identical CDR3. This chain links TRBV28 with TRBJ1-2; D is undetermined. The CDR3 has 11 residues. The V and J ends lost 6 bases and 5 bases respectively, with 7 bases between them. The germline V gene has CDR1 MDHEN and CDR2 SYDVKM. In DNA form, the CDR3 reads TGTGCCAGCAGCTCCAGGTATGGCTACACCTTC. Amino acid sequence: CASSSRYGYTF.

The chain employs TRBV4-1 and TRBJ1-1, with D tentatively TRBD1 (6 bases). The CDR3 runs to 14 residues. V was clipped by 0 bases and J by 7 bases, with 12 bases between them. Germline V gene sequence: CDR1 MGHRA, CDR2 YSYEKL. For the CDR3, the DNA is TGCGCCAGCAGCCAAGACAGCAGGGGAATTGAAGCTTTCTTT. As protein: CASSQDSRGIEAFF.

The V and J genes are TRBV7-2 and TRBJ1-5; D not certain. V lost 0 bases and J 5 bases, leaving 5 bases between the germline ends. CDR3 length: 13 residues. The germline CDR1 and CDR2 sequences are SGHTA and FQGNSA. The CDR3 is CASSLALYQPQHF. The CDR3 nucleotides are TGTGCCAGCAGCTTAGCCTTGTATCAGCCCCAGCATTTT.

The J gene is TRBJ2-5, the V gene TRBV19, with a weak D call TRBD2 (5 bases). The CDR3 is 14 amino acids. V gave up 3 bases and J gave up 1 base, with 9 bases separating them. Germline V gene data show CDR1 as LNHDA and CDR2 as SQIVND (reference sequence). CDR3 loop: CASSIGGLQETQYF. For the CDR3, the DNA is TGTGCCAGTAGTATCGGCGGACTCCAAGAGACCCAGTACTTC.

There are a few counts of this clone. The chain has TRBV5-4 and TRBJ2-1; D gene uncertain. This CDR3 is built from 12 residues. Germline V gene lookup returns CDR1 SGHNT and CDR2 YYREEE (reference sequence). V was shortened by 4 bases and J by 7 bases, with 9 bases between the two germline ends. The CDR3 spells CASSLNSNEQFF. DNA for the CDR3: TGTGCCAGCAGCCTGAACAGTAATGAGCAGTTCTTC.

The chain uses TRBV18 and TRBJ1-5; D ambiguous. CDR3 length equals 13 residues. Trimming stripped 3 bases from V and 1 base from J, with 4 bases between. Germline assignment: CDR1 KGHSH and CDR2 LQKENI. In DNA, the CDR3 is TGTGCCAGCTCACCTTCGAGCAATCAGCCCCAGCATTTT. Translation gives CASSPSSNQPQHF.